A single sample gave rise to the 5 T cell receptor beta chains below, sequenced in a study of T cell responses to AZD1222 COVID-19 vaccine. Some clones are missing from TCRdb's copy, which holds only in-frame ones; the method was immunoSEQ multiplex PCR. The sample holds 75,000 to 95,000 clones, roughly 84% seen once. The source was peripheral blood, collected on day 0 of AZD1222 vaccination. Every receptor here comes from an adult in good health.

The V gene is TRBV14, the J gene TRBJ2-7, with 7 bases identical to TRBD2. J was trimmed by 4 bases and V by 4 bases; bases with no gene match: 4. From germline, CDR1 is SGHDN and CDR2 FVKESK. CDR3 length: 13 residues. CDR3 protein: CASSPRGGYEQYF. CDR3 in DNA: TGTGCCAGCAGCCCACGGGGAGGGTACGAGCAGTACTTC.

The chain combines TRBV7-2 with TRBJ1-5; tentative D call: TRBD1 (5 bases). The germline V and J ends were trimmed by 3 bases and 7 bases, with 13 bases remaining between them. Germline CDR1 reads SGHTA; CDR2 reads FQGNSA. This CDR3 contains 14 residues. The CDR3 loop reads CASSFVGVGQPQHF. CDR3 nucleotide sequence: TGTGCCAGCAGCTTCGTGGGGGTTGGGCAGCCCCAGCATTTT.

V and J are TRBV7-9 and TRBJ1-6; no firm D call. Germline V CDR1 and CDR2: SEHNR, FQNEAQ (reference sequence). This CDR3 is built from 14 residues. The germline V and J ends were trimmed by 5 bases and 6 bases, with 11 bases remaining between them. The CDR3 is CASSAYTGNSPLHF. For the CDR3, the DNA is TGTGCCAGCAGCGCCTACACGGGTAATTCACCCCTCCACTTT.

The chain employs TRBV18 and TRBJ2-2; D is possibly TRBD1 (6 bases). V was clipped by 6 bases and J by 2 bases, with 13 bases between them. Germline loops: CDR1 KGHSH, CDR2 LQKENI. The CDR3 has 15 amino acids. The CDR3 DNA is TGTGCCAGCTCCCACAGCAGGGGTAACACCGGGGAGCTGTTTTTT. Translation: CASSHSRGNTGELFF.

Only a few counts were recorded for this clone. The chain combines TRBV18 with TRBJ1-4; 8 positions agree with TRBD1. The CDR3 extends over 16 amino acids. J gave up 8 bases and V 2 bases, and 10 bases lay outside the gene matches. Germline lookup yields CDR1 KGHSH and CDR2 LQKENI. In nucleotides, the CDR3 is TGTGCCAGCTCACCAACCCCGGACAGGGCGGGGGAAAAACTGTTTTTT. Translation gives CASSPTPDRAGEKLFF.